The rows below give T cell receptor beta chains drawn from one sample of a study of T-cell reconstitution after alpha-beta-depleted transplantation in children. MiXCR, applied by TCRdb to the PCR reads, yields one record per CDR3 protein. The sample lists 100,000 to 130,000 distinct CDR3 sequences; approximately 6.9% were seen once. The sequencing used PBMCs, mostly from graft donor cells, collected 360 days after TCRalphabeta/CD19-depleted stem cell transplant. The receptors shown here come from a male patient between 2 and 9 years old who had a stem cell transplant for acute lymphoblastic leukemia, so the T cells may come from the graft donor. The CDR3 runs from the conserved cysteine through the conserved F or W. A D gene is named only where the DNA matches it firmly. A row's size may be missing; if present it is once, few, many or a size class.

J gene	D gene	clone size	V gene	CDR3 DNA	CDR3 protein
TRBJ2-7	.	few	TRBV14	TGTGCCAGCAGCCATTCGGGGCAGCAGTACTTC	CASSHSGQQYF
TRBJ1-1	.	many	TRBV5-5	TGTGCCAGCAGCCCGATCCAGGGGTGGAACACTGAAGCTTTCTTT	CASSPIQGWNTEAFF
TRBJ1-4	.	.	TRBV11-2	TGTGCCAGCAGCTTCCCTTGGTCTGAAAAACTGTTTTTT	CASSFPWSEKLFF
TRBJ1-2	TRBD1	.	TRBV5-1	TGCGCCAGCAGCTTGGTGGCAGGGGGCGCGAAAGATGGCTACACCTTC	CASSLVAGGAKDGYTF
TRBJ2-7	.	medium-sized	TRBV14	TGTGCCAGCAGCCAAGGCCACGGAACACCGCCCTACGAGCAGTACTTC	CASSQGHGTPPYEQYF
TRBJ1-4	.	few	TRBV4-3	TGCGCCAGCAGCCATGGGGTAGGAAGGCTCAATGAAAAACTGTTTTTT	CASSHGVGRLNEKLFF
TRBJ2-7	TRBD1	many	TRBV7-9	TGTGCCAGCACCTTGGGACAGGGTTCCTACGAGCAGTACTTC	CASTLGQGSYEQYF
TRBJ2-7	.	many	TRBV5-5	TGTGCCAGCAGCTCCTCTTATTCCTACGAGCAGTACTTC	CASSSSYSYEQYF
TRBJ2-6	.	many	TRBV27	TGTGCCAGCAGTTTATTACAGGGATCTGGGGCCAACGTCCTGACTTTC	CASSLLQGSGANVLTF
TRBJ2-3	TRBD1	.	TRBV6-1	TGTGCCAGCAGCCCGGGACAGGGTGCAGCAGATACGCAGTATTTT	CASSPGQGAADTQYF
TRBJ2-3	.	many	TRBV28	TGTGCCAGCAGACTTAGCACAGATACGCAGTATTTT	CASRLSTDTQYF
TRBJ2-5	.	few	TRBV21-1	TGTGCCAGCAGCCCTCGGAGGGGGGGATCAGGAGAGACCCAGTACTTC	CASSPRRGGSGETQYF
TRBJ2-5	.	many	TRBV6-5	TGTGCCAGCAGTTATCGGGGACACAGGGTGCGAGAGACCCAGTACTTC	CASSYRGHRVRETQYF
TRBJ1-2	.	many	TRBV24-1	TGTGCCACCAGTGATTTCGGCTATGGCTACACCTTC	CATSDFGYGYTF
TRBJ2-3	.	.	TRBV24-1	TGTGCCACCAGTGATTTTGGGGACGGCTCCCCGGATACGCAGTATTTT	CATSDFGDGSPDTQYF
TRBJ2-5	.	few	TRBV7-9	TGTGCCAGCAGCCCTCGGGGGAGCCCCCTACAAGAGACCCAGTACTTC	CASSPRGSPLQETQYF
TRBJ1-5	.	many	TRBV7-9	TGTGCCAGCAGCAGAGGTACAGGCATTAATCAGCATCAGCATTTT	CASSRGTGINQHQHF
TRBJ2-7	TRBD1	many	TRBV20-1	TGCAGTGCACGACAGGGAAGACGGTCCGAGCAGTACTTC	CSARQGRRSEQYF
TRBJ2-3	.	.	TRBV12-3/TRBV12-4	TGTGCCAGCAGTCATTTGTGGCGCACAGATACGCAGTATTTT	CASSHLWRTDTQYF
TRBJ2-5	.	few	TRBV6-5	TGTGCCAGCAGTTATACAGGGAGGGCAGAGACCCAGTACTTC	CASSYTGRAETQYF
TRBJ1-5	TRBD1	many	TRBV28	TGTGCCAGCAGCCGGCCGGACAGGGCCCCAGACATCCCCCAGCATTTT	CASSRPDRAPDIPQHF
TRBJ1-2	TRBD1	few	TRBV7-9	TGTGCCAGCAGCTTAGGGGCAGGGGGCGGATATGGCTACACCTTC	CASSLGAGGGYGYTF
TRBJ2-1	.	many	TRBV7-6	TGTGCCAGCAGCTTAGGTACCCGGGGGAGTGAGCAGTTCTTC	CASSLGTRGSEQFF
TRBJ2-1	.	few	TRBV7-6	TGTGCCAGCAGCTCCCTCGGGGTATCCTACAATGAGCAGTTCTTC	CASSSLGVSYNEQFF
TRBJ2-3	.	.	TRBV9	TGTGCCAGCAGCGAAAACGATAGCTGGGGGGACACAGATACGCAGTATTTT	CASSENDSWGDTDTQYF
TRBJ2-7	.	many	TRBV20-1	TGCAGTGCTAGAGGTCGCGGAGTTGGCTACGAGCAGTACTTC	CSARGRGVGYEQYF